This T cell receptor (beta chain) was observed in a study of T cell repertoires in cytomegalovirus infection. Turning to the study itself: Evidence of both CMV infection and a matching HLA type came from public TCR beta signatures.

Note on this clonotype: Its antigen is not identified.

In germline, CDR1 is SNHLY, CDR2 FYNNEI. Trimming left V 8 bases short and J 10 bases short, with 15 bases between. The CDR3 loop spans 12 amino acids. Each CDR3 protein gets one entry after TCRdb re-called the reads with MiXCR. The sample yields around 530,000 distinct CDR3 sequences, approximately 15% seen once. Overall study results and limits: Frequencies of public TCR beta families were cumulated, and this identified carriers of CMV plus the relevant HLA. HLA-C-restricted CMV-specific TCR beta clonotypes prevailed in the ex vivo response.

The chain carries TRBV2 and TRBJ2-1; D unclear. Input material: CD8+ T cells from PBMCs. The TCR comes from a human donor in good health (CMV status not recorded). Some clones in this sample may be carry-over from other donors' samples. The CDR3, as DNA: TGTGCCAGCCTTCCGGGTAGGGCAGAGCAGTTCTTC. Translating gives CASLPGRAEQFF.